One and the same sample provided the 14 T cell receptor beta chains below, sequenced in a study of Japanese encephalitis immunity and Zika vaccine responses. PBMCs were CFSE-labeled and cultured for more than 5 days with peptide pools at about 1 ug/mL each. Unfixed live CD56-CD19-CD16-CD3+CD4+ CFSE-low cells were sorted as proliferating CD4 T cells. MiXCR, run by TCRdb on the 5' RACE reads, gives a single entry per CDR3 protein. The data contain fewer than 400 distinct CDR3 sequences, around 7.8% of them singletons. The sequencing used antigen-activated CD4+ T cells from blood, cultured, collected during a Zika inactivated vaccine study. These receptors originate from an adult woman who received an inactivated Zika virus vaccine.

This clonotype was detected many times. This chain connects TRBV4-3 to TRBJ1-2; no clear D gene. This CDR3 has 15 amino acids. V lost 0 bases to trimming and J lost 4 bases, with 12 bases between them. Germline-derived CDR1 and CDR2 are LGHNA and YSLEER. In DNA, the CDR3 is TGCGCCAGCAGCCAAGATTACCCCGGTAGCTATGGCTACACCTTC. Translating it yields CASSQDYPGSYGYTF.

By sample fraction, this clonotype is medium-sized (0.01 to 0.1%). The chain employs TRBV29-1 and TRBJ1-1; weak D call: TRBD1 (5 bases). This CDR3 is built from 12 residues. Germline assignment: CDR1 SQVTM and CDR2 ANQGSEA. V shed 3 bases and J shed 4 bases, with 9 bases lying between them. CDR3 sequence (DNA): TGCAGCGTTGACGCAGGGAGCACTGAAGCTTTCTTT. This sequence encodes CSVDAGSTEAFF.

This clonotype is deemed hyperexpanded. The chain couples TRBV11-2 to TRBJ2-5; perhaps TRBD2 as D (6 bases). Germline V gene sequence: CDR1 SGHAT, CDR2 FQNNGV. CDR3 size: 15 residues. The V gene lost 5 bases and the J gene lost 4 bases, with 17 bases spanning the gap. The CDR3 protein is CASSPFGQEGETQYF. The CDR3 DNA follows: TGTGCCAGCAGCCCCTTCGGGCAGGAGGGAGAGACCCAGTACTTC.

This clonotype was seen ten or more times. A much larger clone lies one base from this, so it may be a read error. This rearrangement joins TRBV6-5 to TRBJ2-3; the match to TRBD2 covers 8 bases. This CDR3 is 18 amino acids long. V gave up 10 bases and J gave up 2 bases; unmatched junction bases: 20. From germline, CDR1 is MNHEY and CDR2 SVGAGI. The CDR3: CATKQLTGGLGVTDTQYF. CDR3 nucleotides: TGTGCCACTAAGCAATTGACGGGGGGGCTGGGAGTCACAGATACGCAGTATTTT.

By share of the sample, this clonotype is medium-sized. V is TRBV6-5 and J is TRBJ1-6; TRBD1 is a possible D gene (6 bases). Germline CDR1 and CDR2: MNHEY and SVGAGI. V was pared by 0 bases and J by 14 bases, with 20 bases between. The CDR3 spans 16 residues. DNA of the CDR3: TGTGCCAGCAGTTACTCGACCCCAGGGGAGGTTTCGGCCCTCCACTTT. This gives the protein CASSYSTPGEVSALHF.

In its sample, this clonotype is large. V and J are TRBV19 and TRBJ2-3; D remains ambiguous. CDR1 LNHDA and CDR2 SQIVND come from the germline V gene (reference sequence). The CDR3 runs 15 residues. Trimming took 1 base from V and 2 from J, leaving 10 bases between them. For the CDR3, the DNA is TGTGCCAGTAGTATAGGGGGTTCGTACACAGATACGCAGTATTTT. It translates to CASSIGGSYTDTQYF. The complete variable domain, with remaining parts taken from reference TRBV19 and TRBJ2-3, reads DGGITQSPKYLFRKEGQNVTLSCEQNLNHDAMYWYRQDPGQGLRLIYYSQIVNDFQKGDIAEGYSVSREKKESFPLTVTSAQKNPTAFYLCASSIGGSYTDTQYFGPGTRLTVL.

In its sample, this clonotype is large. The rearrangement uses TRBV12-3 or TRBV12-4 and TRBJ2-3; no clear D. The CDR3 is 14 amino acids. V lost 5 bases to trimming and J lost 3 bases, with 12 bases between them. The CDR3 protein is CASSKRLVTDTQYF. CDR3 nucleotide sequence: TGTGCCAGCAGTAAAAGACTTGTTACAGATACGCAGTATTTT.

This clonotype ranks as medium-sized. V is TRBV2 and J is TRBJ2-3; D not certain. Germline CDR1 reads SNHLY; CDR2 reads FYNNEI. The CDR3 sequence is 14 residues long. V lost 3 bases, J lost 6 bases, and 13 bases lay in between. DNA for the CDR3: TGTGCCAGCAGTGACCGGTCTAGTGCTGATACGCAGTATTTT. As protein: CASSDRSSADTQYF.

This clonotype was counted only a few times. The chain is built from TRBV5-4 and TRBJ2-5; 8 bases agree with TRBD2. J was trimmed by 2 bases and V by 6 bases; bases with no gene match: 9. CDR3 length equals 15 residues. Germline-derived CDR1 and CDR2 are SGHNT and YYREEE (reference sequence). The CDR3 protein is CASKVGGGRQETQYF. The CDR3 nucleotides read TGTGCCAGCAAGGTGGGTGGCGGGAGGCAAGAGACCCAGTACTTC.

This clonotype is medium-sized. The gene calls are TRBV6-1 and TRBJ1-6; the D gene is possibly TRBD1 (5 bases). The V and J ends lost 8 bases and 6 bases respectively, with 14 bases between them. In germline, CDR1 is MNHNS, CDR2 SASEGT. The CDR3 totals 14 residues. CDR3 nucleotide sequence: TGTGCCAGCCACTTTAGGGACTTTAATTCACCCCTCCACTTT. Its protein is CASHFRDFNSPLHF.

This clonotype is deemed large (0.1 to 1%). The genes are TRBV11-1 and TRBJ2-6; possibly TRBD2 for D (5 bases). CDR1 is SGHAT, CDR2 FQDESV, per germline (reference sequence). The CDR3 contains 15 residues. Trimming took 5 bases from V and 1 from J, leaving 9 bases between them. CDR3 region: CASSTTGSGANVLTF. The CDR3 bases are TGTGCCAGCAGCACGACGGGGTCTGGGGCCAACGTCCTGACTTTC.

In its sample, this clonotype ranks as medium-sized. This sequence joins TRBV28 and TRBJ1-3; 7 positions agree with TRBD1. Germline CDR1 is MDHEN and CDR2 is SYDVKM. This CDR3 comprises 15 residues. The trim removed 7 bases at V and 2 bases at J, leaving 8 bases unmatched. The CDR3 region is CASIPGGDAGNTIYF. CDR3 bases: TGTGCCAGCATCCCAGGGGGTGATGCTGGAAACACCATATATTTT.

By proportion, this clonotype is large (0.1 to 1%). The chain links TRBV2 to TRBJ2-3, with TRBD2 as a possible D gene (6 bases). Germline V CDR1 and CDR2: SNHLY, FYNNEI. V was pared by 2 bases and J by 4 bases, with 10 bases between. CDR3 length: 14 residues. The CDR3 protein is CASSERRGPDTQYF. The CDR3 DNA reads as TGTGCCAGCAGTGAACGGCGGGGACCAGATACGCAGTATTTT.

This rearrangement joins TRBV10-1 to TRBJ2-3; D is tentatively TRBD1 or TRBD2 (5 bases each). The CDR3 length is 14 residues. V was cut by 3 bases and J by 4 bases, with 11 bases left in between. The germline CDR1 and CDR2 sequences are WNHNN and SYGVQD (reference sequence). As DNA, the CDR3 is TGCGCCAGCAGTGATCGCCAGGGACCAGATACGCAGTATTTT. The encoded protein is CASSDRQGPDTQYF.